This TCR beta chain appears in the sequencing data of a study of tumor-infiltrating lymphocytes in glioblastoma multiforme (dated by TCRdb to the late 2010s). Study-wide context: Whether intratumoral genomic heterogeneity fosters TIL diversity was tested through joint investigation of somatic mutations, TIL diversity and immune response activity.

Using a modified ARM-PCR protocol with multiple V-beta primers and a C-beta primer, the team built TCRB libraries from RNA through three nested multiplex PCR rounds. Starting from 0.5 to 0.55 ug of total RNA, TCRB-specific cDNA was synthesized using ProtoScript II Reverse Transcriptase and a C-beta primer. The description of the TCRB libraries did not mention any unique molecular identifiers. In the third PCR, barcodes and adapters were added over roughly 24 cycles with Deep VentR (exo-) polymerase, after which 250-500 bp bands were gel purified. An Illumina HiSeq 2500 was used to sequence the TCRB libraries with 250 bp paired-end reads. Under the source paper's analysis protocol: The reads were cleaned with Trimmomatic, merged with FLASH and assigned V, D and J segments with MiGEC before being analyzed in VDJtools. Repertoire diversity was quantified with the Shannon-Wiener diversity index calculated using VDJtools. The public reads were run again by TCRdb, first through fastp at Q25 and then through MiXCR, and only productive beta chains were kept. Under each unique CDR3 protein, matching rows form one entry showing the most common genes and DNA. The V and J calls and clone size are TCRdb's, not the authors'. This sample gives some 10,000 distinct CDR3 sequences in total; 60% to 75% of them show up just once. The ten top clones hold less than 30% of the sample.

Sequences MGHRA (CDR1) and YSYEKL (CDR2) are obtained from the germline V gene. Inclusive of both ends, the CDR3 amounts to 16 amino acids. On the study overall, not on this receptor specifically: T cells were not sorted into functional subsets, and such sorting was noted by the authors as a future improvement. Generalizability was limited because only one glioblastoma patient was included in the TCR and somatic mutation analysis. Clone frequencies may be distorted by RNA-based TCR sequencing because unequal numbers of TCR transcripts are carried by T cells.

Regarding this clonotype: Its recognized antigen is unknown. The conserved phenylalanine or tryptophan is not found at the CDR3 terminus, so this likely reflects a read error. The DNA is left out, because the CDR3 cannot be placed on it with certainty; the CDR3 is given as TCRdb lists it.

The AllPrep DNA/RNA mini kit was used to purify genomic DNA and total RNA at the same time from each of the approximately ten tumor samples. Every RNA sample had an OD 260/280 ratio above 1.9 and an RNA integrity number above 6.5. Rearrangement joined TRBV4-1 to TRBJ1-1; the listed D gene, TRBD1, was not tested against the DNA. Sequences were obtained from brain tumor tissue. The TCR comes from a male donor with glioblastoma. CDR3 loop: CASSQDRYRRNTEAVL.